This TCR beta chain was observed in a study of T cells in localized non-small cell lung cancer. Clones were sequenced by immunoSEQ multiplex PCR, and TCRdb holds only the in-frame ones, with some missing. The table includes tens of thousands of clones, just over 85% detected once. Study outcomes and limitations: The greatest T cell clonality was found in uninvolved adjacent lung (higher than in tumor). Sequence data derive from only one tumor region, so heterogeneity remains possible. Adjacent lung exhibited a median of about 57 among the 100 most abundant tumor clones. Patients showing higher blood T cell density tended to see longer overall survival.

Germline V lookup: CDR1 MNHNS, CDR2 SASEGT. The CDR3 runs 15 residues. The V segment lost 3 bases and the J segment 5 bases; nucleotides outside the gene matches: 5. Of note for this clone: Its target is not known.

The specimen was peripheral blood, collected before any cancer treatment. The clonotype was recovered from a woman aged 35 to 75 with stage I lung adenocarcinoma. The chain joins TRBV6-1 to TRBJ1-2; 11 bases agree with TRBD1. CDR3 nucleotides: TGTGCCAGCAGTGATTTAGGACAGGGGGCTTATGGCTACACCTTC. Translation: CASSDLGQGAYGYTF.